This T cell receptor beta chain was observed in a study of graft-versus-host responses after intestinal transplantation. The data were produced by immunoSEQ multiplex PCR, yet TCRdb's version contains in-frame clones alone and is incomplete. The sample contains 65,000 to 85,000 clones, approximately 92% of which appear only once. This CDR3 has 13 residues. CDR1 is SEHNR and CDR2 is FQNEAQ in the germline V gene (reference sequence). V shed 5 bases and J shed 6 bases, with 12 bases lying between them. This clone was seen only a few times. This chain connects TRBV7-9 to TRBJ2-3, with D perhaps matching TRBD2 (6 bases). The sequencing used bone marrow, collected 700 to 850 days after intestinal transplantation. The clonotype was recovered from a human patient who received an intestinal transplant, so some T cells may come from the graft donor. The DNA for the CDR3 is TGTGCCAGCAGCCCCCCTAGCGTCGATACGCAGTATTTT. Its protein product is CASSPPSVDTQYF.